This note documents a single T cell receptor beta chain sequence. In the authors' workflow: Reference gene primer amplification in the assay estimated nucleated cell counts. Some clones are missing from TCRdb's copy, which holds only in-frame ones; the method was immunoSEQ multiplex PCR. V and J calls and clone size come straight from that table; D and trimming were deduced from the DNA. The sample records about 87,000 clones, less than 95% being singletons. Seattle enrolled patients during active infection and tracked them longitudinally. The data originate from a study of blood T cell repertoires in COVID-19. This CDR3 comprises 16 residues. V dropped 4 bases and J dropped 5; count of bases not matched to a gene: 12. CDR1 is LGHDT, CDR2 YNNKEL, per germline (reference sequence).

Sequenced sample: peripheral blood. The rearrangement links TRBV3-1 (or the pseudogene TRBV3-2) to TRBJ2-5, with 8 bases fitting TRBD2. This sequence originates from a young man with COVID-19, enrolled during active disease. The CDR3 coding sequence is TGTGCCAGCAGCCGGAGTAGCGGGAAGGAGTTGGAGACCCAGTACTTC. As protein: CASSRSSGKELETQYF.